These T cell receptor beta chains were read from a single sample in a study of cytomegalovirus exposure and HLA in healthy donors. Here immunoSEQ multiplex PCR was the method, and the copy in TCRdb shows in-frame clones only, minus some. This repertoire shows 150,000 to 200,000 clones, 65% to 90% found once; its top ten account for about 2.5%. Sequencing input: PBMCs. All receptors come from a woman in her fifties or sixties in good health and CMV-seronegative. CDR3s include the opening cysteine and the closing phenylalanine or tryptophan. A D gene is named only where the DNA matches it firmly. The listing skips clone size in some rows; elsewhere it reads once, few, many or a size class.

v_gene	abundance	j_gene	d_gene	CDR3aa	CDR3nt
TRBV11-2	-	TRBJ2-1	-	CASSPGTPLNEQFF	TGTGCCAGCAGCCCCGGGACTCCCTTAAATGAGCAGTTCTTC
TRBV5-1	-	TRBJ2-2	TRBD2	CASSLVAGGTGELFF	TGCGCCAGCAGCTTGGTTGCGGGAGGAACCGGGGAGCTGTTTTTT
TRBV4-1	-	TRBJ1-1	-	CASSQDGRREAFF	TGCGCCAGCAGCCAAGATGGGCGGAGGGAAGCTTTCTTT
TRBV28	-	TRBJ2-7	-	CASSRQTGPYEQYF	TGTGCCAGCAGCCGCCAAACAGGGCCCTACGAGCAGTACTTC
TRBV19	few	TRBJ1-1	-	CASSISQGNTEAFF	TGTGCCAGTAGTATCTCACAGGGGAACACTGAAGCTTTCTTT
TRBV28	-	TRBJ2-7	-	CASSLPPSYEQYF	TGTGCCAGCAGTCTTCCCCCCTCCTACGAGCAGTACTTC
TRBV10-3	few	TRBJ1-2	-	CAISADSYGYTF	TGTGCCATCAGTGCCGACAGCTATGGCTACACCTTC
TRBV6-5	-	TRBJ1-1	-	CASSASRAGTEAFF	TGTGCCAGCAGTGCCAGCAGAGCGGGCACTGAAGCTTTCTTT
TRBV6-6	-	TRBJ2-1	TRBD2	CASSYPTSGSGNEQFF	TGTGCCAGCAGTTACCCGACTAGCGGGAGTGGCAATGAGCAGTTCTTC
TRBV7-3	-	TRBJ2-1	TRBD2	CASSLGSAGAPTNEQFF	TGTGCCAGCAGCCTCGGGTCAGCGGGGGCCCCCACAAATGAGCAGTTCTTC
TRBV7-9	-	TRBJ2-7	-	CASSLVQGSYEQYF	TGTGCCAGCAGCTTAGTGCAGGGTTCCTACGAGCAGTACTTC
TRBV18	-	TRBJ2-3	-	CASSSPQGMQDTQYF	TGTGCCAGCTCATCACCACAGGGTATGCAAGATACGCAGTATTTT
TRBV15	few	TRBJ2-7	TRBD2	CATSRVREGHEQYF	TGTGCCACCAGCAGAGTGCGGGAGGGACACGAGCAGTACTTC
TRBV7-9	-	TRBJ1-1	TRBD1	CASSLATGGGTEAFF	TGTGCCAGCAGCCTAGCTACAGGGGGTGGCACTGAAGCTTTCTTT
TRBV6-4	-	TRBJ2-1	-	CASSDSRGEQFF	TGTGCCAGCAGTGACTCGAGAGGTGAGCAGTTCTTC
TRBV30	-	TRBJ2-6	-	CAWSPGQGGWDVLTF	TGTGCCTGGAGCCCCGGGCAGGGTGGGTGGGACGTCCTGACTTTC
TRBV6-5	-	TRBJ1-1	TRBD1	CASSRDRDRTEAFF	TGTGCCAGCAGCCGGGACAGGGACCGCACTGAAGCTTTCTTT
TRBV7-9	-	TRBJ2-1	TRBD2	CASSLGWEGRLGEQFF	TGTGCCAGCAGCTTAGGTTGGGAGGGCCGGTTGGGTGAGCAGTTCTTC
TRBV19	-	TRBJ1-5	-	CASSIDRGSNQPQHF	TGTGCCAGTAGTATAGATCGGGGAAGCAATCAGCCCCAGCATTTT
TRBV14	-	TRBJ1-3	-	CARIKRRVASGNTIYF	TGTGCCAGGATCAAGAGGCGGGTTGCCTCTGGAAACACCATATATTTT
TRBV2	-	TRBJ1-1	TRBD1	CASRDRSGNTEAFF	TGTGCCAGCAGGGACAGGAGTGGGAACACTGAAGCTTTCTTT
TRBV18	-	TRBJ1-5	TRBD1	CASSPGGTAYSNQPQHF	TGTGCCAGCTCACCTGGGGGGACAGCTTATAGCAATCAGCCCCAGCATTTT
TRBV7-2	-	TRBJ2-3	-	CASSLGYGGGARDTQYF	TGTGCCAGCAGCTTAGGTTACGGGGGTGGGGCCCGCGATACGCAGTATTTT
TRBV25-1	-	TRBJ1-6	-	CASSPYNSPLHF	TGTGCCAGCAGTCCTTATAATTCACCCCTCCACTTT
TRBV10-2	-	TRBJ1-1	-	CASSESGGTEAFF	TGCGCCAGCAGTGAGTCGGGAGGGACTGAAGCTTTCTTT
TRBV29-1	-	TRBJ2-1	-	CSVGRALGYNEQFF	TGCAGCGTTGGGCGGGCACTGGGCTACAATGAGCAGTTCTTC
TRBV28	-	TRBJ2-3	-	CASRRHSTDTQYF	TGTGCCAGTAGGCGACACAGCACAGATACGCAGTATTTT
TRBV29-1	-	TRBJ2-7	-	CSALTGSYEQYF	TGCAGCGCCTTGACGGGCTCCTACGAGCAGTACTTC
TRBV7-2	-	TRBJ2-7	TRBD1	CASSRDRVGSYEQYF	TGTGCCAGCAGCCGTGACAGGGTAGGGTCCTACGAGCAGTACTTC
TRBV2	-	TRBJ1-1	-	CAPSHPDSEAFF	TGTGCCCCCAGCCACCCCGACTCTGAAGCTTTCTTT
TRBV7-2	-	TRBJ2-7	-	CASSLASVSYEQYF	TGTGCCAGCAGCTTAGCCAGCGTTTCCTACGAGCAGTACTTC
TRBV27	few	TRBJ2-7	TRBD2	CASSLGGGTNYEQYF	TGTGCCAGCAGTTTAGGTGGTGGGACTAACTACGAGCAGTACTTC
TRBV25-1	-	TRBJ1-2	TRBD1	CASSSSDRVDNYGYTF	TGTGCCAGCAGTAGCTCCGACAGGGTGGATAACTATGGCTACACCTTC
TRBV10-2	-	TRBJ2-1	TRBD1	CASNVQGGLVNEQFF	TGCGCCAGTAACGTACAGGGGGGACTGGTGAATGAGCAGTTCTTC
TRBV19	-	TRBJ2-1	-	CASSIGLSSYNEQFF	TGTGCCAGTAGTATAGGACTCAGCTCCTACAATGAGCAGTTCTTC
TRBV5-8	-	TRBJ2-5	-	CASSPWVQLGTQYF	TGTGCCAGCAGCCCCTGGGTACAGTTAGGGACCCAGTACTTC
TRBV6-4	-	TRBJ2-3	-	CASSDSSASTDTQYF	TGTGCCAGCAGTGACTCTAGCGCTAGCACAGATACGCAGTATTTT
TRBV20-1	-	TRBJ2-7	TRBD2	CSAWDYYEQYF	TGCAGTGCTTGGGACTATTACGAGCAGTACTTC
TRBV7-9	-	TRBJ2-3	TRBD1	CASSSTGVPTDTQYF	TGTGCCAGCAGCTCCACAGGGGTCCCCACAGATACGCAGTATTTT
TRBV30	-	TRBJ2-7	TRBD2	CAWGLAGGSYEQYF	TGTGCCTGGGGTCTAGCGGGGGGCTCCTACGAGCAGTACTTC
TRBV6-1	few	TRBJ1-5	-	CASSDGAVSNQPQHF	TGTGCCAGCAGTGATGGGGCCGTCAGCAATCAGCCCCAGCATTTT
TRBV5-1	-	TRBJ1-1	-	CASSFNLGQEAFF	TGCGCCAGCAGCTTCAACTTAGGACAAGAAGCTTTCTTT
TRBV28	-	TRBJ2-7	-	CASSLRGREQYF	TGTGCCAGCAGTCTCAGGGGTCGCGAGCAGTACTTC